This TCR beta chain was sequenced for a study of shared clonotypes between healthy human individuals. A single count supports this clone. Method: immunoSEQ multiplex PCR; TCRdb's copy keeps in-frame clones and lacks some. The profile shows some 1.5 million clones, around 97% of them singletons. This CDR3 comprises 17 residues. Trimming shortened V by 4 bases and J by 1 base, and 18 bases separated the two germline ends. The V gene's germline CDR1 is SGHRS and CDR2 YFSETQ. This sequence originates from a man aged 25 to 40 in good health. Sequences were obtained from naive CD4+ T cells sorted from blood. Noted subset: CD45RA+ positively selected. The rearrangement links TRBV5-1 to TRBJ2-1, with D possibly matching TRBD2 (7 bases). CDR3 in amino acids: CASSPIGGVVSYNEQFF. The CDR3 nucleotides are TGCGCCAGCAGCCCCATAGGGGGGGTGGTATCCTACAATGAGCAGTTCTTC.